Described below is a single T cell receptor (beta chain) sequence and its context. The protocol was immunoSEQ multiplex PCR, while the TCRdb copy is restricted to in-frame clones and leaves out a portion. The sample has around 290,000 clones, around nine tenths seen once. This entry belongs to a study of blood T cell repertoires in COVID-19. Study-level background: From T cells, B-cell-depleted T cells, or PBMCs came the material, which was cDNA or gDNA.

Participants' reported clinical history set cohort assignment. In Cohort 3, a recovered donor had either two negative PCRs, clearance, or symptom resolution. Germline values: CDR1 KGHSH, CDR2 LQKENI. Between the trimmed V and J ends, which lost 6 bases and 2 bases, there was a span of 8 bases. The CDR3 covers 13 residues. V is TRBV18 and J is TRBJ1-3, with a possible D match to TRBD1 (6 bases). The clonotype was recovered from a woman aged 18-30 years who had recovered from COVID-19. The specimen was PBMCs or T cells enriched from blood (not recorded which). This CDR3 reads CASSRGPGNTIYF. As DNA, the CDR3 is TGTGCCAGCTCCAGGGGCCCTGGAAACACCATATATTTT.